The 9 T cell receptor beta chains below come from one sample, sequenced in a study of T-cell memory formation after mild COVID-19. TCRdb re-analysed the 5' RACE reads in MiXCR, keeping a single row per CDR3 protein. The table lists roughly 140,000 distinct CDR3 sequences, about 14% of them singletons. Sequenced input: PBMCs or a T cell subset sorted from them (not recorded which). Every receptor here comes from an adult woman who had mild COVID-19 (a few samples of this study predate the infection). Cell type and time point are not known.

This clonotype was seen ten or more times. In nucleotides, the CDR3 is TGTGCCAGCAGCAATATCCCGGGACAGGGGGCGAGCGAAGGCTACACCTTC. Its translation is CASSNIPGQGASEGYTF. The V and J genes are TRBV7-9 and TRBJ1-2; 12 nucleotides align to TRBD1. The CDR3 has 17 amino acids. V lost 5 bases, J lost 8 bases, and 15 bases stayed unmatched. Germline-derived CDR1 and CDR2 are SEHNR and FQNEAQ (reference sequence).

J is TRBJ1-3 and V is TRBV19; D might be TRBD1 (6 bases). Germline CDR1 is LNHDA and CDR2 is SQIVND (reference sequence). V was trimmed by 1 base and J by 0 bases, leaving 13 bases between them. The CDR3 length is 17 residues. The CDR3 here is CASSIGQELSSGNTIYF. CDR3 DNA sequence: TGTGCCAGTAGTATAGGACAGGAACTCTCCTCTGGAAACACCATATATTTT.

V usage is TRBV12-3 or TRBV12-4 and J usage is TRBJ1-1; D uncertain. This CDR3 spans 20 amino acids. V was shortened by 1 base and J by 4 bases, with 28 bases between the two germline ends. In nucleotides, the CDR3 is TGTGCCAGCAGTTTAGAATTTATCCGCGACGGGGATAGACCCAGCACTGAAGCTTTCTTT. Translated, it gives CASSLEFIRDGDRPSTEAFF.

The chain recombines TRBV7-6 with TRBJ2-3; 10 nucleotides align to TRBD2. Germline loops: CDR1 SGHVS, CDR2 FNYEAQ. The V gene end was trimmed by 1 base and the J gene end by 2 bases; junction bases not matched to a gene: 6. The CDR3 sequence is 17 residues long. CDR3 loop: CASSLGSSGGYTDTQYF. DNA for the CDR3: TGTGCCAGCAGCTTAGGATCTAGCGGGGGATACACAGATACGCAGTATTTT.

This sequence joins TRBV25-1 and TRBJ2-1; 11 bases agree with TRBD2. The germline gives CDR1 MGHDK, CDR2 SYGVNS. The length of the CDR3 is 16 residues. The trim removed 6 bases at V and 3 bases at J, leaving 7 bases unmatched. The CDR3 region has the DNA TGTGCCAGCAGCTTAGCGGGGGGGCTTAGCTACAATGAGCAGTTCTTC. Amino acids: CASSLAGGLSYNEQFF.

Turning to this clonotype: A junction end diverges from the germline sequence, so it may reflect a read error. This chain joins TRBV27 and TRBJ2-7; TRBD2 agrees at 7 bases. Germline loops: CDR1 MNHEY, CDR2 SMNVEV (reference sequence). There are 12 residues in the CDR3. Written as DNA, the CDR3 is TGCTTGGTGGGGGGGAGCTCCTACGAGCAGTACTTC. It codes for CLVGGSSYEQYF.

J is TRBJ2-1 and V is TRBV12-5; 8 positions match TRBD2. Germline CDR1 and CDR2: LGHNT and FRNRAP. This CDR3 is built from 15 residues. J was trimmed by 2 bases and V by 7 bases; bases with no gene match: 7. This CDR3 reads CASASAGAPYNEQFF. The CDR3 coding sequence is TGTGCTAGTGCCTCAGCGGGGGCTCCCTACAATGAGCAGTTCTTC.

A few counts support this clonotype. This chain joins TRBV6-1 and TRBJ2-7; 10 bases align to TRBD2. Germline V lookup: CDR1 MNHNS, CDR2 SASEGT. The ends lost 2 bases at V and 0 bases at J; junction bases unmatched: 1. This CDR3 is 15 amino acids long. The CDR3 region is CASSETSGASYEQYF. The CDR3 region has the DNA TGTGCCAGCAGTGAAACTAGCGGGGCCTCCTACGAGCAGTACTTC.

The rearrangement uses TRBV9 and TRBJ1-1; D is unresolved. CDR3 length: 11 residues. Trimming stripped 4 bases from V and 5 bases from J, with 6 bases between. Germline values: CDR1 SGDLS, CDR2 YYNGEE. The CDR3 sequence: CASSPTTEAFF. The CDR3 DNA reads TGTGCCAGCAGCCCAACAACTGAAGCTTTCTTT. The entire variable domain, with the rest obtained from reference TRBV9 and TRBJ1-1, is as follows: DSGVTQTPKHLITATGQRVTLRCSPRSGDLSVYWYQQSLDQGLQFLIQYYNGEERAKGNILERFSAQQFPDLHSELNLSSLELGDSALYFCASSPTTEAFFGQGTRLTVV.